One and the same sample provided the 21 T cell receptor beta chains below, sequenced in a study of blood T cell repertoires in COVID-19. TCRdb's table, derived via immunoSEQ multiplex PCR, lists solely in-frame clones and lacks some. The data hold approximately 670,000 clones, with approximately 90% observed a single time. Sequencing used peripheral blood. These TCRs come from a woman under 30 with acute or convalescent COVID-19.

This chain joins TRBV3-1 (or the pseudogene TRBV3-2) and TRBJ1-2; 12 nucleotides align to TRBD1. V gave up 5 bases and J gave up 4 bases; unmatched junction bases: 8. CDR3 length equals 16 residues. Germline lookup yields CDR1 LGHDT and CDR2 YNNKEL (reference sequence). This CDR3 is CASSTGTGGPRYGYTF. The CDR3, as DNA: TGTGCCAGCAGCACCGGGACAGGGGGCCCCCGCTATGGCTACACCTTC.

The chain is built from TRBV5-6 and TRBJ1-2; the match to TRBD1 covers 8 bases. The CDR3 spans 15 residues. Germline V gene lookup returns CDR1 SGHDT and CDR2 YYEEEE. J gave up 8 bases and V 4 bases, and 13 bases lay outside the gene matches. CDR3 region: CASSPTGGRHTGYTF. The CDR3 DNA sequence: TGTGCCAGCAGCCCTACAGGGGGGCGACATACAGGCTACACCTTC.

This chain links TRBV2 with TRBJ2-2; D may be TRBD2 (5 bases). The CDR3 runs to 13 residues. The germline CDR1 and CDR2 sequences are SNHLY and FYNNEI. V gave up 6 bases and J gave up 4 bases, with 9 bases separating them. The CDR3 loop reads CASSGRGTGELFF. The CDR3 DNA reads TGTGCCAGCAGCGGTCGGGGCACCGGGGAGCTGTTTTTT. Supplemented by reference TRBV2 and TRBJ2-2, the full variable domain reads EPEVTQTPSHQVTQMGQEVILRCVPISNHLYFYWYRQILGQKVEFLVSFYNNEISEKSEIFDDQFSVERPDGSNFTLKIRSTKLEDSAMYFCASSGRGTGELFFGEGSRLTVL.

As to this clone: A read error may account for a junction end that differs from germline. The rearrangement joins TRBV9 to TRBJ2-7, with 11 bases aligning to TRBD1. Germline CDR1 reads SGDLS; CDR2 reads YYNGEE. The CDR3 runs 15 residues. CDR3 nucleotide sequence: TGTGCCAGCAGCGTTCCTGGACAGGGGGCCAAAAATCTTCGGTTC. As protein: CASSVPGQGAKNLRF.

The V call is TRBV19, the J call TRBJ1-2; perhaps TRBD1 as D (5 bases). The V gene lost 9 bases and the J gene lost 6 bases, with 20 bases spanning the gap. CDR1 LNHDA and CDR2 SQIVND come from the germline V gene (reference sequence). The CDR3 runs 14 residues. The CDR3 nucleotides are TGTGCCAGCAGTCTGGAGGGACTTCGCGATGGCTACACCTTC. Protein product: CASSLEGLRDGYTF.

V is TRBV29-1 and J is TRBJ1-2; D remains unclear. The V gene's germline CDR1 is SQVTM and CDR2 ANQGSEA. V lost 4 bases and J 3 bases, leaving 9 bases between the germline ends. The CDR3 totals 12 residues. CDR3 amino acids: CSVAGRDYGYTF. CDR3 sequence (DNA): TGCAGCGTTGCCGGTAGAGACTATGGCTACACCTTC.

The rearrangement joins TRBV10-3 to TRBJ1-1; TRBD1 matches at 7 bases. The germline CDR1 and CDR2 sequences are ENHRY and SYGVKD. With V trimmed by 6 bases and J by 5 bases, 9 bases remained unmatched. This CDR3 comprises 14 residues. DNA of the CDR3: TGTGCCATCAGGGACCCAGGGGGAAGGACTGAAGCTTTCTTT. It specifies CAIRDPGGRTEAFF.

This clone came up once. CDR3 coding DNA: TGTGCCTGGACGAAGTGGGGGGTGGCAGATACGCAGTATTTT. Translating it yields CAWTKWGVADTQYF. The genes are TRBV30 and TRBJ2-3; perhaps TRBD2 as D (6 bases). From germline, CDR1 is GTSNPN and CDR2 SVGIG (reference sequence). This CDR3 region has 14 residues. V dropped 4 bases and J dropped 4 bases, with 15 bases sitting between them. The whole variable domain, remainder taken from reference TRBV30 and TRBJ2-3, is SQTIHQWPATLVQPVGSPLSLECTVEGTSNPNLYWYRQAAGRGLQLLFYSVGIGQISSEVPQNLSASRPQDRQFILSSKKLLLSDSGFYLCAWTKWGVADTQYFGPGTRLTVL.

The chain employs TRBV9 and TRBJ2-7, with D possibly matching TRBD2 (6 bases). CDR3 length: 15 residues. Trimming shortened V by 3 bases and J by 6 bases, and 19 bases separated the two germline ends. From germline, CDR1 is SGDLS and CDR2 YYNGEE. CDR3 coding DNA: TGTGCCAGCAGCGGCCCGAGGGAGCGGGTGGGCGAGCAGTACTTC. Its protein is CASSGPRERVGEQYF.

The genes are TRBV19 and TRBJ1-2; 10 bases align to TRBD1. This CDR3 region has 14 residues. Germline CDR1 reads LNHDA; CDR2 reads SQIVND (reference sequence). Trimming at V came to 7 bases and at J to 5 bases, leaving 7 bases not matched to a gene. The CDR3: CASTFRDRGYGYTF. The CDR3 DNA is TGTGCCAGTACATTTCGGGACAGGGGTTATGGCTACACCTTC.

The CDR3 DNA sequence: TGTGCCACCAGCGGAGGGACAGGGGGAGAGCAGCCCCAGCATTTT. Its translation: CATSGGTGGEQPQHF. The genes are TRBV15 and TRBJ1-5, with 11 positions matching TRBD1. This CDR3 has 15 amino acids. The trim removed 5 bases at V and 7 bases at J, leaving 7 bases unmatched. Germline V gene lookup returns CDR1 LNHNV and CDR2 YYDKDF (reference sequence). Variable domain in full (rest from reference TRBV15 and TRBJ1-5): DAMVIQNPRYQVTQFGKPVTLSCSQTLNHNVMYWYQQKSSQAPKLLFHYYDKDFNNEADTPDNFQSRRPNTSFCFLDIRSPGLGDTAMYLCATSGGTGGEQPQHFGDGTRLSIL.

J is TRBJ1-1 and V is TRBV4-1, with D perhaps TRBD1 (6 bases). V lost 2 bases, J lost 4 bases, and 8 bases lay in between. This CDR3 has 13 amino acids. Looked up from germline, CDR1 is MGHRA and CDR2 is YSYEKL. CDR3 bases: TGCGCCAGCAGCCAAAACAGGGTCACTGAAGCTTTCTTT. It is translated as CASSQNRVTEAFF.

This chain joins TRBV27 and TRBJ1-1, with D possibly matching TRBD1 (5 bases). Germline lookup yields CDR1 MNHEY and CDR2 SMNVEV (reference sequence). Trimming left V 10 bases short and J 0 bases short, with 21 bases between. There are 16 residues in the CDR3. In nucleotides, the CDR3 is TGTGCCACCCGGGGGGACGGAGGATATATGAACACTGAAGCTTTCTTT. Translated: CATRGDGGYMNTEAFF.

The chain joins TRBV11-2 to TRBJ1-3; the D is unclear. The CDR3 totals 15 residues. Germline CDR1 SGHAT, CDR2 FQNNGV. V was shortened by 5 bases and J by 0 bases, with 11 bases between the two germline ends. For the CDR3, the DNA is TGTGCCAGCAGCCCCGCGAGAGTCTCTGGAAACACCATATATTTT. Its translation: CASSPARVSGNTIYF.

The chain links TRBV9 to TRBJ1-1; D is possibly TRBD1 (6 bases). Germline V gene data show CDR1 as SGDLS and CDR2 as YYNGEE. The CDR3 sequence is 13 residues long. With 7 bases removed from V and 1 base from J, the gap between germline ends came to 11 bases. The CDR3 DNA is TGTGCCAGCGGCACAGGGTCGAACACTGAAGCTTTCTTT. Its protein is CASGTGSNTEAFF.

The chain employs TRBV5-8 and TRBJ1-5; 8 bases align to TRBD1. J was trimmed by 6 bases and V by 4 bases; bases with no gene match: 9. The length of the CDR3 is 15 residues. The V gene's germline CDR1 is SGHTS and CDR2 YDEGEE. CDR3 coding DNA: TGTGCCAGCAGCCTAGAGGGACAGGTCCTTCAGCCCCAGCATTTT. Residues: CASSLEGQVLQPQHF.

The gene calls are TRBV27 and TRBJ2-3; D is possibly TRBD1 (5 bases). Trimming shortened V by 2 bases and J by 6 bases, and 12 bases separated the two germline ends. This CDR3 region has 14 residues. Germline CDR1 MNHEY, CDR2 SMNVEV (reference sequence). CDR3 in amino acids: CASSLGKPGDTQYF. The CDR3 bases are TGTGCCAGCAGTTTAGGGAAGCCAGGGGATACGCAGTATTTT.

The rearrangement links TRBV2 to TRBJ1-5; weak D call: TRBD1 (6 bases). Germline V gene sequence: CDR1 SNHLY, CDR2 FYNNEI. This CDR3 is 13 amino acids long. Trimming took 6 bases from V and 3 from J, leaving 9 bases between them. This CDR3 is CASSGQSNQPQHF. CDR3 in DNA: TGTGCCAGCAGCGGACAGTCCAATCAGCCCCAGCATTTT.

V usage is TRBV5-1 and J usage is TRBJ1-2, with D possibly TRBD1 on 6 matching bases. Germline CDR1 reads SGHRS; CDR2 reads YFSETQ. Trimming stripped 4 bases from V and 5 bases from J, with 18 bases between. This CDR3 has 15 amino acids. The CDR3: CASSPTTGEPYGYTF. The CDR3 nucleotides are TGCGCCAGCAGCCCAACGACAGGAGAACCTTATGGCTACACCTTC.

This chain uses TRBV5-6 with TRBJ1-2; 7 positions match TRBD1. With 6 bases clipped from V and 8 bases from J, the junction kept 7 bases outside the gene matches. From germline, CDR1 is SGHDT and CDR2 YYEEEE. This CDR3 region has 12 residues. The CDR3 nucleotides are TGTGCCAGCAAAAGACAGGGACTCGGCTACACCTTC. Translated, it gives CASKRQGLGYTF.

This chain links TRBV5-1 with TRBJ2-7; 8 positions agree with TRBD2. J gave up 7 bases and V 0 bases, and 9 bases lay outside the gene matches. Germline CDR1 and CDR2: SGHRS and YFSETQ. The CDR3 runs 15 residues. The DNA of the CDR3 is TGCGCCAGCAGCTTGGAGTTAGCGGGGTTGAGGGAGCAGTACTTC. It translates to CASSLELAGLREQYF.